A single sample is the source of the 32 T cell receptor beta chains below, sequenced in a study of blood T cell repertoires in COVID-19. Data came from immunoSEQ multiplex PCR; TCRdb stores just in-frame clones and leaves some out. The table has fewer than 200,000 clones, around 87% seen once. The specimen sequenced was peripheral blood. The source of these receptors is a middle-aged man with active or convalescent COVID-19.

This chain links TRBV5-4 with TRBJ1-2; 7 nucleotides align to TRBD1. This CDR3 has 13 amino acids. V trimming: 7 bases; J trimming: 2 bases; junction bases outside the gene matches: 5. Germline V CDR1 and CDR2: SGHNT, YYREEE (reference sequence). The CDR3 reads CASRRGQNYGYTF. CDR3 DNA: TGTGCCAGCCGGAGGGGGCAAAACTATGGCTACACCTTC.

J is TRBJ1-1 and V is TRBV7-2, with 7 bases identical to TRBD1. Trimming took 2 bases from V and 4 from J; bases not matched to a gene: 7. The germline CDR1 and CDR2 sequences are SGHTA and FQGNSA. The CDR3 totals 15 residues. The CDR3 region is CASSLIRGTGTEAFF. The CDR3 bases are TGTGCCAGCAGCTTAATCAGGGGGACGGGCACTGAAGCTTTCTTT.

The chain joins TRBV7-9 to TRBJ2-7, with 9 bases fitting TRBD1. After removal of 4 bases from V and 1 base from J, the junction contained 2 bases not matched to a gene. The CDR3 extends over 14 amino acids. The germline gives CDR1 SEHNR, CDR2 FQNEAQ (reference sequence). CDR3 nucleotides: TGTGCCAGCAGCTCCGACAGGGGGTCCTACGAGCAGTACTTC. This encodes CASSSDRGSYEQYF. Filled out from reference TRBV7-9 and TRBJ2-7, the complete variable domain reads DTGVSQNPRHKITKRGQNVTFRCDPISEHNRLYWYRQTLGQGPEFLTYFQNEAQLEKSRLLSDRFSAERPKGSFSTLEIQRTEQGDSAMYLCASSSDRGSYEQYFGPGTRLTVT.

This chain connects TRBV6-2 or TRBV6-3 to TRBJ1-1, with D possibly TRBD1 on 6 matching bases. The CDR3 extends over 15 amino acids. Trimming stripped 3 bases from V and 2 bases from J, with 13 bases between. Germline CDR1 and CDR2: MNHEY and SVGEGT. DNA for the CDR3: TGTGCCAGCAGTTATTCGACAGGCAGAAACACTGAAGCTTTCTTT. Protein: CASSYSTGRNTEAFF.

The CDR3 protein is CASSSPRGYEQFF. CDR3 coding DNA: TGTGCCAGCAGTTCACCGAGGGGGTATGAGCAGTTCTTC. The chain recombines TRBV6-5 with TRBJ2-1, with TRBD1 as a possible D gene (6 bases). Germline-derived CDR1 and CDR2 are MNHEY and SVGAGI. The CDR3 runs to 13 residues. Between the trimmed V and J ends, which lost 4 bases and 8 bases, there was a span of 12 bases.

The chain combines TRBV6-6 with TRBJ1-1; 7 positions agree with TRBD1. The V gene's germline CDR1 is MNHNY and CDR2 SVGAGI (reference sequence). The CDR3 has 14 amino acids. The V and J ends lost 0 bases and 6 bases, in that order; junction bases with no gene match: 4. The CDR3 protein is CASSYSQGDSEAFF. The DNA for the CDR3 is TGTGCCAGCAGTTACTCCCAGGGGGACTCTGAAGCTTTCTTT.

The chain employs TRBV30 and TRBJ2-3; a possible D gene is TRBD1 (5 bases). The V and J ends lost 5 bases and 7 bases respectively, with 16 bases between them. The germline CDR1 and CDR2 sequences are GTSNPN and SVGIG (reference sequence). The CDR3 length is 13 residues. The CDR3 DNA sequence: TGTGCCTGGGGACATAGCCAAGGATATACGCAGTATTTT. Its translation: CAWGHSQGYTQYF.

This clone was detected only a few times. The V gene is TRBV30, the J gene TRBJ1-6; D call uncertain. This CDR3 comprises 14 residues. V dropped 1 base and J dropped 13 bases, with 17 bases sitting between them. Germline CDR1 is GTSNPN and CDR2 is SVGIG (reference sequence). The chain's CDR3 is CAWSANPDMAPLHF. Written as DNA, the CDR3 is TGTGCCTGGAGTGCCAATCCCGATATGGCCCCCCTCCACTTT.

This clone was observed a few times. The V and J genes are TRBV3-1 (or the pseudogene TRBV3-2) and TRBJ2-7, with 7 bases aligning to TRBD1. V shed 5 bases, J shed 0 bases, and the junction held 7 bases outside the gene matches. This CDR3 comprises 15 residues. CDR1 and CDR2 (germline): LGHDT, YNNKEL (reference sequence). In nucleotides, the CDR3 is TGTGCCAGCAGCATGGGACAGAAAATCTCCTACGAGCAGTACTTC. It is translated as CASSMGQKISYEQYF.

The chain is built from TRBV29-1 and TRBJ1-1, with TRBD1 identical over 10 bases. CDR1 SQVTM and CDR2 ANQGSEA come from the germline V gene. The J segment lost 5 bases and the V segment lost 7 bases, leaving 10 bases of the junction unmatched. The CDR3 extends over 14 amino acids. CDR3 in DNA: TGCAGCGCTTCGACAGGGGGCAAGGGGACTGAAGCTTTCTTT. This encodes CSASTGGKGTEAFF.

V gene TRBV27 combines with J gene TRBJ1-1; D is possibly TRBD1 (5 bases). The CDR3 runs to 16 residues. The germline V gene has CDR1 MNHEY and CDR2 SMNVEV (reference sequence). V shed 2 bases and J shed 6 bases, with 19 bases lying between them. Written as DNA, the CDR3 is TGTGCCAGCAGTTTAACGTCAGGGAATCGGGGGTCTGAAGCTTTCTTT. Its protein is CASSLTSGNRGSEAFF.

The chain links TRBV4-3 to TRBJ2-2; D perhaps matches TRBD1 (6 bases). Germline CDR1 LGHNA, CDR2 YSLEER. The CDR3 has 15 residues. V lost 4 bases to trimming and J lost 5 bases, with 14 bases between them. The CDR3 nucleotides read TGCGCCAGCAGCCCCACCGGACAGAGTACCGGGGAGCTGTTTTTT. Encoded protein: CASSPTGQSTGELFF.

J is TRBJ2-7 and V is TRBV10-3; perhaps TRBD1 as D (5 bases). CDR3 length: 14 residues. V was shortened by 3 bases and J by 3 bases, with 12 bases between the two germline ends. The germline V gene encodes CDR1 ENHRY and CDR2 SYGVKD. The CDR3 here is CAISEEGALYEQYF. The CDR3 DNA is TGTGCCATCAGTGAAGAAGGGGCCCTCTACGAGCAGTACTTC.

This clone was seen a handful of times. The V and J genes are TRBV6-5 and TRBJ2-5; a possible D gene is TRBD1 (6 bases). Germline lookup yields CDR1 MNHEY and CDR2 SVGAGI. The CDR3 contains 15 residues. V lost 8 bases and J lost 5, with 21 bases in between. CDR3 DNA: TGTGCCAGCTCCGAACGGGACACTTTACTGGAGACCCAGTACTTC. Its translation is CASSERDTLLETQYF.

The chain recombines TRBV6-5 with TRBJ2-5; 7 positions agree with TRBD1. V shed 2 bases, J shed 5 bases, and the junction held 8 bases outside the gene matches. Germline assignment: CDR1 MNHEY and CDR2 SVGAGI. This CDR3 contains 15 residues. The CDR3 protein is CASSYETGFGETQYF. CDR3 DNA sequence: TGTGCCAGCAGTTACGAGACAGGGTTCGGGGAGACCCAGTACTTC.

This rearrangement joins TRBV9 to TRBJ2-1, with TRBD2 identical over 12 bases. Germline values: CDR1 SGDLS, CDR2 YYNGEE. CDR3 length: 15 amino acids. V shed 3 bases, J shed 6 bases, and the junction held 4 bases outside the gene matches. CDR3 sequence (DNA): TGTGCCAGCAGCGCTAGCGGGGGGGCCTTCAATGAGCAGTTCTTC. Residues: CASSASGGAFNEQFF.

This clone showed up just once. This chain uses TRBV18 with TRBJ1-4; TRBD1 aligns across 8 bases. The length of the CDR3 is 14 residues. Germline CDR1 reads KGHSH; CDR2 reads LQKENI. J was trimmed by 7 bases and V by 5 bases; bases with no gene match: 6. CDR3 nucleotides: TGTGCCAGCTCATCCCGGACAGGGATTGAAAAACTGTTTTTT. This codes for CASSSRTGIEKLFF.

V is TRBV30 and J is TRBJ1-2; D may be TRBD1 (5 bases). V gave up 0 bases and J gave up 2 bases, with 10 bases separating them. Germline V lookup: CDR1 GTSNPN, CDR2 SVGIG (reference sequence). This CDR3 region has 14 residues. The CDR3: CAWSVLHRNYGYTF. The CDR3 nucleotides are TGTGCCTGGAGTGTACTCCACAGGAACTATGGCTACACCTTC.

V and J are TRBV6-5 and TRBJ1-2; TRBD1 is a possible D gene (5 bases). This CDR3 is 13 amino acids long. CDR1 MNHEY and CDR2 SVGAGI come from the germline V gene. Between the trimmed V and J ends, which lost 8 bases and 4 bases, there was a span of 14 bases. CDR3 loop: CASRTGGTYGYTF. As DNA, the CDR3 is TGTGCCAGCCGGACGGGGGGAACCTATGGCTACACCTTC.

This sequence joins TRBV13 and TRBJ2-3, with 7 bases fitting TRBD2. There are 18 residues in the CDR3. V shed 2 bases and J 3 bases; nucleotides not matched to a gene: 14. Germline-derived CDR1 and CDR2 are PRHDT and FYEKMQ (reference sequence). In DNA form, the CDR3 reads TGTGCCAGCAGCTTACTTGTAGCGTGGGAGGGGCGAACAGATACGCAGTATTTT. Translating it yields CASSLLVAWEGRTDTQYF.

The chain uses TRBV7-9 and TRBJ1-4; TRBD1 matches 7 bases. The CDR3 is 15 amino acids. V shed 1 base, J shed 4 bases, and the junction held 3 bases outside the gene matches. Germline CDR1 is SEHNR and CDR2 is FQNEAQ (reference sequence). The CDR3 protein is CASSLGDRDNEKLFF. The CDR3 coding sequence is TGTGCCAGCAGCTTAGGTGACAGGGATAATGAAAAACTGTTTTTT.

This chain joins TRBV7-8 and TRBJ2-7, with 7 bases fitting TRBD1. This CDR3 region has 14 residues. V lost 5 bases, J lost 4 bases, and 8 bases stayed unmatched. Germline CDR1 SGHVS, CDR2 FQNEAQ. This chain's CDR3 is CASSVRDSLYEQYF. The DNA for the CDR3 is TGTGCCAGCAGCGTAAGGGACAGTCTATACGAGCAGTACTTC.

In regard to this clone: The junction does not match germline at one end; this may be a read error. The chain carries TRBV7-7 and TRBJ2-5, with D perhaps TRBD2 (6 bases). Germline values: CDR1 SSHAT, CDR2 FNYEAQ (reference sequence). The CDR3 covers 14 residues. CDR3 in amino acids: CASSATGVQETQYF. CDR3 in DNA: TGTGCTAGCAGCGCGACGGGGGTCCAAGAGACCCAGTACTTC.

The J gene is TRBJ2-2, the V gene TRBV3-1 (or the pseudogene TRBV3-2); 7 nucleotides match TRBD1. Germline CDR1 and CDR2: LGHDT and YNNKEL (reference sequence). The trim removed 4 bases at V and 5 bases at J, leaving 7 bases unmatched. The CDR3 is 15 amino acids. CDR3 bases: TGTGCCAGCAGCCCCGGCGAGGGGGCAACCGGGGAGCTGTTTTTT. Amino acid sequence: CASSPGEGATGELFF.

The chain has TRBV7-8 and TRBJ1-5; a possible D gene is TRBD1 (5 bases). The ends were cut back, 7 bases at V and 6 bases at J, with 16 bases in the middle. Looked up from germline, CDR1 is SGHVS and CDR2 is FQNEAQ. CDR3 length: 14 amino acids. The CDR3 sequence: CASTQIGGGQPQHF. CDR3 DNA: TGTGCCAGCACGCAAATCGGGGGTGGTCAGCCCCAGCATTTT. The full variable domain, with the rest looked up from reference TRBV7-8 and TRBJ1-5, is GAGVSQSPRYKVAKRGQDVALRCDPISGHVSLFWYQQALGQGPEFLTYFQNEAQLDKSGLPSDRFFAERPEGSVSTLKIQRTQQEDSAVYLCASTQIGGGQPQHFGDGTRLSIL.

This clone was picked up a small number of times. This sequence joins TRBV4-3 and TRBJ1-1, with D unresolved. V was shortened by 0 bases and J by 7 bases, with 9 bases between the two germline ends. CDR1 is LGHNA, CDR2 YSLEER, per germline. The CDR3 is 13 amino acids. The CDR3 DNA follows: TGCGCCAGCAGCCAAGACCCCCGGGGTGAAGCTTTCTTT. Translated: CASSQDPRGEAFF.

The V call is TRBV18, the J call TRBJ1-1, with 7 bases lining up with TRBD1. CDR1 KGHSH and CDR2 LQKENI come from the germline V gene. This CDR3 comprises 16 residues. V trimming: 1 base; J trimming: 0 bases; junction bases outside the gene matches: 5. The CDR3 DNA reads TGTGCCAGCTCACCACGACAGGGCGACATGAACACTGAAGCTTTCTTT. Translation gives CASSPRQGDMNTEAFF.

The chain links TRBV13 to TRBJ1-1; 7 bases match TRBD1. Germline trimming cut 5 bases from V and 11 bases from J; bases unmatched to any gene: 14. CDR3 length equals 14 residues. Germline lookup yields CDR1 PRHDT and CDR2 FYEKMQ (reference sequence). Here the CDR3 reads CASSIRTGNFKAFF. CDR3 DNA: TGTGCCAGCAGCATACGGACAGGAAACTTTAAGGCTTTCTTT. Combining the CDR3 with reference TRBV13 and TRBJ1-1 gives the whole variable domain AAGVIQSPRHLIKEKRETATLKCYPIPRHDTVYWYQQGPGQDPQFLISFYEKMQSDKGSIPDRFSAQQFSDYHSELNMSSLELGDSALYFCASSIRTGNFKAFFGQGTRLTVV.

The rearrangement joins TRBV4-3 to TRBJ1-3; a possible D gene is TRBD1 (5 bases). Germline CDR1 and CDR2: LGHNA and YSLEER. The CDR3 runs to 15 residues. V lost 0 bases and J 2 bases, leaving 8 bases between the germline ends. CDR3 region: CASSQESGTGNTIYF. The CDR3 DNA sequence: TGCGCCAGCAGCCAAGAGTCAGGGACTGGAAACACCATATATTTT.

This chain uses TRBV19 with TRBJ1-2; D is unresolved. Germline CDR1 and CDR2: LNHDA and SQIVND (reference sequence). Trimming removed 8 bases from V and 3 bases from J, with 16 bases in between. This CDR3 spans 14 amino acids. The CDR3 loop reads CASGPVFGYYGYTF. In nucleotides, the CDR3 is TGTGCCAGTGGTCCAGTGTTCGGGTACTATGGCTACACCTTC.

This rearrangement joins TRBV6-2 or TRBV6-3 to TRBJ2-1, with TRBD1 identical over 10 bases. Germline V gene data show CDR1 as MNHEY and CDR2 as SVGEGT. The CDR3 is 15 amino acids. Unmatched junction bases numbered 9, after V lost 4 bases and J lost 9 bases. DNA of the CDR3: TGTGCCAGCAGTTCCACCGGGACAGGGGTCGGTGAGCAGTTCTTC. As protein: CASSSTGTGVGEQFF.

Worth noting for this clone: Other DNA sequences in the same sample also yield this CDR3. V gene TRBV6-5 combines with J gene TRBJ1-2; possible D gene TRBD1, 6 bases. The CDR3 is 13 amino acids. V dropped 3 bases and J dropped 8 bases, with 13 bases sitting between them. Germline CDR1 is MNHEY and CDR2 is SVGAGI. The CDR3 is CASSYSGQGGYTF. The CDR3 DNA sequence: TGTGCCAGCAGTTATTCCGGGCAGGGGGGCTACACCTTC.